These T cell receptor beta chains were read from a single sample in a study of T cell responses to AZD1222 COVID-19 vaccine. Repertoires were generated with immunoSEQ multiplex PCR, while TCRdb's copy carries only in-frame clones and drops some. The sample holds approximately 110,000 clones; roughly 84% are singletons and the top ten take roughly 1.1%. The starting material was peripheral blood, obtained on day 0 of AZD1222 vaccination. These receptors all come from an adult in good health. CDR3s include the opening cysteine and the closing phenylalanine or tryptophan. The order of the fields is clone size, D gene, V gene, J gene, CDR3 protein, CDR3 DNA. The D gene is left open where the match is weak. A row's size may be missing; if present it is once, few, many or a size class.

abundance: -; d_gene: -; v_gene: TRBV12-3/TRBV12-4; j_gene: TRBJ1-2; CDR3aa: CASSLGTTGGYTF; CDR3nt: TGTGCCAGCAGTTTAGGGACAACTGGGGGCTACACCTTC
abundance: -; d_gene: -; v_gene: TRBV2; j_gene: TRBJ1-5; CDR3aa: CASRRQISNQPQHF; CDR3nt: TGTGCCAGCCGGAGACAGATTAGCAATCAGCCCCAGCATTTT
abundance: -; d_gene: -; v_gene: TRBV23-1; j_gene: TRBJ1-1; CDR3aa: CASRGGHSEGGVEAFF; CDR3nt: TGCGCCAGCAGGGGGGGACACTCCGAAGGGGGTGTTGAAGCTTTCTTT
abundance: -; d_gene: TRBD2; v_gene: TRBV5-1; j_gene: TRBJ2-1; CDR3aa: CASSLETSGAEQFF; CDR3nt: TGCGCCAGCAGCTTGGAGACTAGCGGGGCTGAGCAGTTCTTC
abundance: -; d_gene: TRBD1; v_gene: TRBV11-2; j_gene: TRBJ1-2; CDR3aa: CASSQLQGAGYGYTF; CDR3nt: TGTGCCAGCAGCCAACTCCAGGGGGCCGGTTATGGCTACACCTTC
abundance: -; d_gene: TRBD1; v_gene: TRBV5-4; j_gene: TRBJ2-1; CDR3aa: CASSLFRDRASYNEQFF; CDR3nt: TGTGCCAGCAGCTTGTTTCGGGACAGGGCTTCCTACAATGAGCAGTTCTTC
abundance: -; d_gene: TRBD1; v_gene: TRBV20-1; j_gene: TRBJ1-2; CDR3aa: CSASQGASSGYTF; CDR3nt: TGCAGTGCTAGTCAGGGGGCTTCCTCCGGCTACACCTTC
abundance: -; d_gene: TRBD1; v_gene: TRBV27; j_gene: TRBJ2-7; CDR3aa: CASRQTGGSYEQYF; CDR3nt: TGTGCCAGCAGGCAAACAGGGGGCTCCTACGAGCAGTACTTC
abundance: once; d_gene: TRBD1; v_gene: TRBV14; j_gene: TRBJ2-2; CDR3aa: CASRRTGSTGELFF; CDR3nt: TGTGCCAGCAGGCGGACAGGTTCTACCGGGGAGCTGTTTTTT
abundance: -; d_gene: -; v_gene: TRBV7-9; j_gene: TRBJ1-1; CDR3aa: CASSFSGGNTEAFF; CDR3nt: TGTGCCAGCAGCTTCTCGGGGGGGAACACTGAAGCTTTCTTT
abundance: -; d_gene: -; v_gene: TRBV5-1; j_gene: TRBJ1-6; CDR3aa: CASSDSNSPLHF; CDR3nt: TGCGCCAGCAGCGACAGTAATTCACCCCTCCACTTT
abundance: few; d_gene: -; v_gene: TRBV10-1; j_gene: TRBJ2-7; CDR3aa: CASSAFSYEQYF; CDR3nt: TGCGCCAGCAGTGCCTTTTCCTACGAGCAGTACTTC
abundance: few; d_gene: -; v_gene: TRBV7-2; j_gene: TRBJ1-2; CDR3aa: CASSSGDSLRTEGYTF; CDR3nt: TGTGCCAGCAGCTCGGGCGACAGCCTGAGGACGGAGGGCTACACCTTC
abundance: -; d_gene: -; v_gene: TRBV11-1; j_gene: TRBJ2-7; CDR3aa: CASSPLWVNYYEQYF; CDR3nt: TGTGCCAGCAGCCCGTTGTGGGTCAACTACTACGAGCAGTACTTC
abundance: -; d_gene: -; v_gene: TRBV2; j_gene: TRBJ1-5; CDR3aa: CASRRLGQVTGNQPQHF; CDR3nt: TGTGCCAGCAGGCGGTTGGGGCAGGTGACCGGCAATCAGCCCCAGCATTTT
abundance: -; d_gene: TRBD1; v_gene: TRBV6-5; j_gene: TRBJ2-7; CDR3aa: CASSPQGAAGYEQYF; CDR3nt: TGTGCCAGCAGTCCGCAGGGGGCGGCGGGATACGAGCAGTACTTC
abundance: -; d_gene: -; v_gene: TRBV30; j_gene: TRBJ1-3; CDR3aa: CAWSVLGSGNTIYF; CDR3nt: TGTGCCTGGAGTGTACTGGGCTCTGGAAACACCATATATTTT
abundance: -; d_gene: -; v_gene: TRBV6-5; j_gene: TRBJ1-1; CDR3aa: CASSLAGMNTEAFF; CDR3nt: TGTGCCAGCAGTCTAGCAGGAATGAACACTGAAGCTTTCTTT
abundance: -; d_gene: -; v_gene: TRBV19; j_gene: TRBJ1-1; CDR3aa: CASSIHSAASEAFF; CDR3nt: TGTGCCAGTAGTATCCACAGCGCCGCAAGTGAAGCTTTCTTT
abundance: -; d_gene: -; v_gene: TRBV19; j_gene: TRBJ1-1; CDR3aa: CASSIDLSVMNTEAFF; CDR3nt: TGTGCCAGTAGTATAGATCTATCAGTAATGAACACTGAAGCTTTCTTT
abundance: -; d_gene: -; v_gene: TRBV3-1/TRBV3-2; j_gene: TRBJ2-5; CDR3aa: CASSQPPGRREMQETQYF; CDR3nt: TGTGCCAGCAGCCAACCTCCAGGGCGGAGGGAAATGCAAGAGACCCAGTACTTC
abundance: -; d_gene: -; v_gene: TRBV6-1; j_gene: TRBJ1-2; CDR3aa: CASSEPGAGTF; CDR3nt: TGTGCCAGCAGTGAACCAGGGGCCGGCACCTTC
abundance: -; d_gene: -; v_gene: TRBV4-1; j_gene: TRBJ2-1; CDR3aa: CASSQDILEEQFF; CDR3nt: TGCGCCAGCAGCCAAGATATCTTGGAGGAGCAGTTCTTC
abundance: -; d_gene: -; v_gene: TRBV6-1; j_gene: TRBJ1-5; CDR3aa: CASSAASTDQPQHF; CDR3nt: TGTGCCAGCAGCGCTGCTTCGACAGATCAGCCCCAGCATTTT
abundance: -; d_gene: TRBD1; v_gene: TRBV4-1; j_gene: TRBJ1-3; CDR3aa: CASSQDKDRGNTIYF; CDR3nt: TGCGCCAGCAGCCAAGATAAGGACAGGGGAAACACCATATATTTT
abundance: once; d_gene: -; v_gene: TRBV6-6; j_gene: TRBJ1-3; CDR3aa: CASSYSRQGLYF; CDR3nt: TGTGCCAGCAGTTACTCTCGGCAGGGGCTCTATTTT
abundance: -; d_gene: -; v_gene: TRBV7-9; j_gene: TRBJ2-3; CDR3aa: CASAARTDTQYF; CDR3nt: TGTGCCAGCGCAGCCCGCACAGATACGCAGTATTTT